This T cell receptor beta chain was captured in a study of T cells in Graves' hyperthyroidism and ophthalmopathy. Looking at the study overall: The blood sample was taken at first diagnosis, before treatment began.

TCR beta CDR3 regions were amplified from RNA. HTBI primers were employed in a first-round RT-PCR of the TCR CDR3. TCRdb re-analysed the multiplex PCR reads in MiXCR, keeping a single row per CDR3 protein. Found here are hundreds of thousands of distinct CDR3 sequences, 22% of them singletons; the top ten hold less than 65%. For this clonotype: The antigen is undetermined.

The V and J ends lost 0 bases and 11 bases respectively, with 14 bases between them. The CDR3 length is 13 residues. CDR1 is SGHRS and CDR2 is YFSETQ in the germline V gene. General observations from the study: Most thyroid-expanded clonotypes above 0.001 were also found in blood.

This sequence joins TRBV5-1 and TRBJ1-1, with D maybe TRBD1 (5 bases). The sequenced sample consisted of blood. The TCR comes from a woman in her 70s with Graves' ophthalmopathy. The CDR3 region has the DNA TGCGCCAGCAGCTTGGCAGGGAGCAGAAGGGCTTTCTTT. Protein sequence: CASSLAGSRRAFF.